Presented here are 12 T cell receptor beta chains from one specimen sequenced in a study of control samples from healthy donors and cancer patients. Libraries were prepared by immunoSEQ multiplex PCR; TCRdb keeps only in-frame clonotypes and omits some of them. The sample consists of over 200,000 clones, roughly 80% of them appearing once. Sequencing used PBMCs. These receptors all come from a woman aged 60-75 years with lung cancer.

In its sample, this clone was seen a few times. The CDR3 spells CASSIVGQGGNYGYTF. The CDR3 nucleotides read TGTGCCAGTAGTATAGTCGGGCAGGGAGGCAACTATGGCTACACCTTC. J is TRBJ1-2 and V is TRBV19; D is possibly TRBD1 (5 bases). Germline CDR1 reads LNHDA; CDR2 reads SQIVND (reference sequence). V was clipped by 1 base and J by 2 bases, with 14 bases between them. CDR3 size: 16 residues.

The chain links TRBV7-9 to TRBJ1-2, with a tentative D call TRBD1 (5 bases). Per the germline V gene, CDR1 is SEHNR and CDR2 is FQNEAQ (reference sequence). V was shortened by 10 bases and J by 5 bases, with 11 bases between the two germline ends. This CDR3 spans 11 amino acids. In nucleotides, the CDR3 is TGTGCCACCAGGGAGGATTATGGCTACACCTTC. As protein: CATREDYGYTF.

The rearrangement links TRBV10-3 to TRBJ1-1; D remains unclear. Per the germline V gene, CDR1 is ENHRY and CDR2 is SYGVKD. Trimming stripped 6 bases from V and 0 bases from J, with 11 bases between. The CDR3 runs to 14 residues. CDR3 in amino acids: CAIRESSLNTEAFF. The CDR3 DNA follows: TGTGCCATCAGGGAAAGTAGTCTGAACACTGAAGCTTTCTTT.

V usage is TRBV6-5 and J usage is TRBJ1-2; weak D call: TRBD1 (6 bases). From germline, CDR1 is MNHEY and CDR2 SVGAGI. The CDR3 extends over 13 amino acids. Trimming pared 8 bases from V and 4 bases from J, leaving 14 bases between. CDR3 residues: CASAVGGRYGYTF. In DNA, the CDR3 is TGTGCCAGCGCGGTTGGGGGCCGCTATGGCTACACCTTC.

The chain recombines TRBV29-1 with TRBJ1-4, with TRBD1 matching over 9 bases. The length of the CDR3 is 14 residues. The J segment lost 7 bases and the V segment lost 3 bases, leaving 6 bases of the junction unmatched. The germline gives CDR1 SQVTM, CDR2 ANQGSEA. The CDR3 here is CSVEGGQGGEKLFF. In nucleotides, the CDR3 is TGCAGCGTTGAGGGGGGACAGGGTGGTGAAAAACTGTTTTTT.

The genes are TRBV12-2 and TRBJ2-3; TRBD2 was called by the table and not checked on the DNA. TRBV12-2 is annotated as a pseudogene. CDR3 length: 18 amino acids. For the CDR3, the DNA is TGTGCAAGTCGCTTAGATTACCTAGCGGGGGGGCTGCCAGATACGCAGTATTTT. Protein product: CASRLDYLAGGLPDTQYF.

The rearrangement joins TRBV6-5 to TRBJ1-2; the D is unclear. The CDR3 loop spans 13 amino acids. The germline gives CDR1 MNHEY, CDR2 SVGAGI. V was shortened by 8 bases and J by 6 bases, with 16 bases between the two germline ends. The CDR3 spells CASDRWEADGYTF. CDR3 DNA sequence: TGTGCCAGCGACCGATGGGAAGCCGATGGCTACACCTTC.

CDR3 coding DNA: TGTGCCAGCAGCTTAATGGGACAGTCGGCCACTGAAGCTTTCTTT. This gives the protein CASSLMGQSATEAFF. V gene TRBV7-9 combines with J gene TRBJ1-1; 7 bases are shared with TRBD1. J was trimmed by 4 bases and V by 2 bases; bases with no gene match: 7. The germline CDR1 and CDR2 sequences are SEHNR and FQNEAQ (reference sequence). The CDR3 is 15 residues long. The full variable domain, in which reference TRBV7-9 and TRBJ1-1 provide the parts outside the CDR3, is DTGVSQNPRHKITKRGQNVTFRCDPISEHNRLYWYRQTLGQGPEFLTYFQNEAQLEKSRLLSDRFSAERPKGSFSTLEIQRTEQGDSAMYLCASSLMGQSATEAFFGQGTRLTVV.

The V call is TRBV2, the J call TRBJ1-5; D not resolved. The V and J ends lost 3 bases and 6 bases respectively, with 9 bases between them. This CDR3 spans 13 amino acids. CDR1 SNHLY and CDR2 FYNNEI come from the germline V gene. CDR3 sequence: CASSDQPGQPQHF. CDR3 sequence (DNA): TGTGCCAGCAGTGATCAGCCGGGTCAGCCCCAGCATTTT. Full variable domain (missing parts from reference TRBV2 and TRBJ1-5): EPEVTQTPSHQVTQMGQEVILRCVPISNHLYFYWYRQILGQKVEFLVSFYNNEISEKSEIFDDQFSVERPDGSNFTLKIRSTKLEDSAMYFCASSDQPGQPQHFGDGTRLSIL.

The rearrangement links TRBV5-1 to TRBJ2-3, with TRBD2 matching 8 bases. CDR1 is SGHRS, CDR2 YFSETQ, per germline. The CDR3 is 15 amino acids. J was trimmed by 4 bases and V by 1 base; bases with no gene match: 5. CDR3 coding DNA: TGCGCCAGCAGCTTGAGCCCGGGAGGGTCAGATACGCAGTATTTT. Protein product: CASSLSPGGSDTQYF.

Of note for this clone: The junction departs from germline at one end; a sequencing error may be responsible. The chain joins TRBV7-3 to TRBJ2-1; tentatively, D is TRBD1 (5 bases). This CDR3 is 14 amino acids long. CDR1 and CDR2 (germline): SGHTA, FQGTGA. CDR3 in amino acids: CASSLGASNNEQFF. The CDR3 DNA is TGTGCCAGCAGCCTAGGGGCCTCCAACAATGAGCAGTTCTTC.

J is TRBJ1-2 and V is TRBV28; tentative D call: TRBD1 (5 bases). With 4 bases removed from V and 1 base from J, the gap between germline ends came to 16 bases. Germline V gene sequence: CDR1 MDHEN, CDR2 SYDVKM. The CDR3 extends over 16 amino acids. The CDR3: CASSSYSRGNNYGYTF. In DNA, the CDR3 is TGTGCCAGCAGTTCTTATTCCCGGGGGAATAACTATGGCTACACCTTC.